The 18 T cell receptor beta chains below all came from one sample that was sequenced in a study of cytomegalovirus exposure and HLA in healthy donors. The PCR was carried out with 60 Vbeta primers and 13 Jbeta primers. Some clones are missing from TCRdb's copy, which holds only in-frame ones; the method was immunoSEQ multiplex PCR. Its table lists 68,000 or so clones. Sequenced: PBMCs. All receptors come from a boy younger than 18 in good health and CMV-seronegative.

The CDR3 reads CASKPRGEETQYF. CDR3 in DNA: TGTGCCAGTAAACCCAGGGGCGAAGAGACCCAGTACTTC. The chain couples TRBV19 to TRBJ2-5, with D possibly TRBD1 on 6 matching bases. V shed 7 bases and J shed 3 bases, with 12 bases lying between them. Germline-derived CDR1 and CDR2 are LNHDA and SQIVND (reference sequence). The CDR3 is 13 amino acids.

For the CDR3, the DNA is TGTGCCTGGAGCCCTCTCTCCTACGAGCAGTACTTC. It codes for CAWSPLSYEQYF. This chain links TRBV30 with TRBJ2-7; D gene uncertain. The CDR3 has 12 residues. The V end lost 3 bases, the J end lost 0 bases, and 6 bases lay between the germline ends. Germline loops: CDR1 GTSNPN, CDR2 SVGIG (reference sequence). The full variable domain, completed using reference TRBV30 and TRBJ2-7, is SQTIHQWPATLVQPVGSPLSLECTVEGTSNPNLYWYRQAAGRGLQLLFYSVGIGQISSEVPQNLSASRPQDRQFILSSKKLLLSDSGFYLCAWSPLSYEQYFGPGTRLTVT.

The chain has TRBV10-2 and TRBJ2-7; TRBD1 is a possible D gene (6 bases). The CDR3 is made up of 13 amino acids. Per germline, CDR1 WSHSY and CDR2 SAAADI. Between the trimmed V and J ends, which lost 8 bases and 3 bases, there was a span of 14 bases. The CDR3 DNA reads as TGCGCCAGCGTATCGGACAGAGGCTACGAGCAGTACTTC. Translated: CASVSDRGYEQYF.

This chain uses TRBV14 with TRBJ1-2, with D possibly TRBD1 on 5 matching bases. This CDR3 is 15 amino acids long. CDR1 is SGHDN and CDR2 is FVKESK in the germline V gene. With 0 bases removed from V and 4 bases from J, the gap between germline ends came to 12 bases. For the CDR3, the DNA is TGTGCCAGCAGCCAAGATTCGGGACTGAGCTATGGCTACACCTTC. Translating it yields CASSQDSGLSYGYTF.

The chain recombines TRBV2 with TRBJ1-3; no reliable D call. CDR1 and CDR2 (germline): SNHLY, FYNNEI. V was cut by 9 bases and J by 3 bases, with 18 bases left in between. This CDR3 is 15 amino acids long. The CDR3, as DNA: TGTGCCAGTAAAGCGCCCGGGAACCTTGGAAACACCATATATTTT. This encodes CASKAPGNLGNTIYF.

The chain uses TRBV28 and TRBJ1-2, with TRBD1 identical over 7 bases. V lost 5 bases and J lost 8; bases outside the gene matches: 8. CDR1 is MDHEN, CDR2 SYDVKM, per germline. This CDR3 region has 13 residues. Written as DNA, the CDR3 is TGTGCCAGCAGTCCTGACAGGGCGGGCGGCTACACCTTC. Encoded protein: CASSPDRAGGYTF.

The V call is TRBV7-6, the J call TRBJ1-1, with D unclear. Germline V lookup: CDR1 SGHVS, CDR2 FNYEAQ. V lost 5 bases, J lost 0 bases, and 13 bases lay in between. The CDR3 runs to 15 residues. For the CDR3, the DNA is TGTGCCAGCAGCGGACCCGGACTCATGAACACTGAAGCTTTCTTT. This translates into CASSGPGLMNTEAFF. Complete variable domain (other parts from reference TRBV7-6 and TRBJ1-1): GAGVSQSPRYKVTKRGQDVALRCDPISGHVSLYWYRQALGQGPEFLTYFNYEAQQDKSGLPNDRFSAERPEGSISTLTIQRTEQRDSAMYRCASSGPGLMNTEAFFGQGTRLTVV.

The chain is built from TRBV9 and TRBJ1-1, with D hard to call. The CDR3 extends over 12 amino acids. V lost 2 bases and J 2 bases, leaving 4 bases between the germline ends. CDR1 SGDLS and CDR2 YYNGEE come from the germline V gene. The CDR3 loop reads CASSVSNTEAFF. The DNA of the CDR3 is TGTGCCAGCAGCGTGTCAAACACTGAAGCTTTCTTT.

The rearrangement joins TRBV2 to TRBJ1-3, with D possibly being TRBD1 (6 bases). Between the trimmed V and J ends, which lost 6 bases and 2 bases, there was a span of 8 bases. Germline V gene sequence: CDR1 SNHLY, CDR2 FYNNEI. The CDR3 is made up of 13 amino acids. The CDR3 DNA sequence: TGTGCCAGCAGGGCAGGGGCTGGAAACACCATATATTTT. This encodes CASRAGAGNTIYF.

This chain uses TRBV5-1 with TRBJ1-6; unclear D gene. The CDR3 sequence is 13 residues long. Between the trimmed V and J ends, which lost 0 bases and 8 bases, there was a span of 6 bases. Germline V gene data show CDR1 as SGHRS and CDR2 as YFSETQ. Here the CDR3 DNA reads TGCGCCAGCAGCTTGGCAGGTCATTCACCCCTCCACTTT. Its translation is CASSLAGHSPLHF.

This rearrangement joins TRBV4-2 to TRBJ1-3; TRBD1 agrees at 9 bases. The CDR3 is 17 residues long. From germline, CDR1 is LGHNA and CDR2 YNFKEQ. J was trimmed by 4 bases and V by 1 base; bases with no gene match: 8. The CDR3 here is CASSQAGTGTPGNTIYF. The CDR3 DNA reads TGTGCCAGCAGCCAAGCCGGGACAGGGACTCCGGGAAACACCATATATTTT.

The chain recombines TRBV18 with TRBJ1-1; 8 positions match TRBD1. The V gene's germline CDR1 is KGHSH and CDR2 LQKENI. This CDR3 spans 16 amino acids. The V gene end was trimmed by 3 bases and the J gene end by 4 bases; junction bases not matched to a gene: 10. As DNA, the CDR3 is TGTGCCAGCTCACCCCTGCTGGACAGGGAGGGCACTGAAGCTTTCTTT. The encoded protein is CASSPLLDREGTEAFF. The entire variable domain, with the rest obtained from reference TRBV18 and TRBJ1-1, is as follows: NAGVMQNPRHLVRRRGQEARLRCSPMKGHSHVYWYRQLPEEGLKFMVYLQKENIIDESGMPKERFSAEFPKEGPSILRIQQVVRGDSAAYFCASSPLLDREGTEAFFGQGTRLTVV.

V usage is TRBV29-1 and J usage is TRBJ1-1, with D perhaps TRBD1 (6 bases). Trimming cost V 5 bases and J 10 bases, with 14 bases left between them. The germline V gene has CDR1 SQVTM and CDR2 ANQGSEA. There are 11 residues in the CDR3. Written as DNA, the CDR3 is TGCAGCGTTATACAGGGTTTTTCAGCTTTCTTT. Translating it yields CSVIQGFSAFF.

The rearrangement uses TRBV27 and TRBJ1-2; possible D gene TRBD1, 5 bases. The CDR3 runs 17 residues. Per the germline V gene, CDR1 is MNHEY and CDR2 is SMNVEV (reference sequence). V was cut by 1 base and J by 4 bases, with 19 bases left in between. The DNA for the CDR3 is TGTGCCAGCAGTTTATATCAAAAGGGGATGACACTCTATGGCTACACCTTC. It encodes CASSLYQKGMTLYGYTF.

The chain links TRBV11-1 to TRBJ1-2; no clear D gene. Trimming left V 3 bases short and J 9 bases short, with 23 bases between. CDR1 and CDR2 from the germline V gene are SGHAT and FQDESV (reference sequence). The CDR3 contains 16 residues. The CDR3: CASSFRPGLIGWSYTF. DNA for the CDR3: TGTGCCAGCAGCTTTCGGCCAGGACTAATAGGGTGGAGCTACACCTTC. Looking up the rest from reference TRBV11-1 and TRBJ1-2 gives the full variable domain: EAEVAQSPRYKITEKSQAVAFWCDPISGHATLYWYRQILGQGPELLVQFQDESVVDDSQLPKDRFSAERLKGVDSTLKIQPAELGDSAMYLCASSFRPGLIGWSYTFGSGTRLTVV.

The chain links TRBV4-2 to TRBJ2-2; D gene ambiguous. This CDR3 contains 14 residues. The germline CDR1 and CDR2 sequences are LGHNA and YNFKEQ. Trimming stripped 0 bases from V and 8 bases from J, with 10 bases between. The CDR3 protein is CASSQEQTQGELFF. The CDR3 bases are TGTGCCAGCAGCCAAGAACAGACCCAGGGGGAGCTGTTTTTT.

The chain employs TRBV7-2 and TRBJ2-7, with a possible D match to TRBD1 (6 bases). This CDR3 is built from 14 residues. Germline V lookup: CDR1 SGHTA, CDR2 FQGNSA. The V end was cut by 8 bases, the J end by 1 base, with 15 bases between. The DNA for the CDR3 is TGTGCCAGCGGGGGCCTGGGTCCGTCCTACGAGCAGTACTTC. Translated: CASGGLGPSYEQYF. The whole variable domain, filled in from reference TRBV7-2 and TRBJ2-7, reads GAGVSQSPSNKVTEKGKDVELRCDPISGHTALYWYRQSLGQGLEFLIYFQGNSAPDKSGLPSDRFSAERTGGSVSTLTIQRTQQEDSAVYLCASGGLGPSYEQYFGPGTRLTVT.

The chain links TRBV5-1 to TRBJ2-7; 7 bases agree with TRBD1. The CDR3 consists of 14 residues. V lost 4 bases and J lost 2; bases outside the gene matches: 6. The germline V gene encodes CDR1 SGHRS and CDR2 YFSETQ. The CDR3 sequence: CASSPDRPPYEQYF. The CDR3 DNA sequence: TGCGCCAGCAGCCCGGACAGGCCCCCCTACGAGCAGTACTTC.